The source of this T cell receptor beta chain is a study of shared clonotypes between healthy human individuals. Authors' data handling: Filtering was not the same, since immunoSEQ gave junction-only sequences without quality scores. TCRdb's copy holds only in-frame clones and misses some; the assay was immunoSEQ multiplex PCR. V, J and clone size are taken as reported in that table, and D and trimming were inferred from the DNA itself. The table includes some 2,100,000 clones, around 95% detected once. Germline trimming cut 4 bases from V and 4 bases from J; bases unmatched to any gene: 2. The CDR3 is 13 amino acids. From germline, CDR1 is WNHNN and CDR2 SYGVQD (reference sequence).

The V gene is TRBV10-1, the J gene TRBJ1-1; 8 nucleotides align to TRBD1. The receptor's source is a man aged 18 to 30 in good health. Material for sequencing was naive CD4+ T cells sorted from blood. Subset here: CD45RA+ positively selected. The CDR3 sequence: CASSVDRVTEAFF. The CDR3 region has the DNA TGCGCCAGCAGTGTGGACAGGGTCACTGAAGCTTTCTTT.